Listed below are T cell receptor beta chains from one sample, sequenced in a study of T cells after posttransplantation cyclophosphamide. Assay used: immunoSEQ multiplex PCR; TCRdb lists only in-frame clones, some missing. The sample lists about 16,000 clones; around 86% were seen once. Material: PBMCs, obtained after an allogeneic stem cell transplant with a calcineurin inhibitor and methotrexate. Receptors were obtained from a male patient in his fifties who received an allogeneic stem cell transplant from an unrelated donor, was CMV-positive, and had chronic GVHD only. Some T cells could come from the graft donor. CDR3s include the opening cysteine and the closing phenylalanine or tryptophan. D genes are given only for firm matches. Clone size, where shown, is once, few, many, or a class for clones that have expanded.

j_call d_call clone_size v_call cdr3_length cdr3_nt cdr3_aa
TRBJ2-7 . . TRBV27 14 TGTGCCAGCAGTTTAGGCGGGAATTCCTACGAGCAGTACTTC CASSLGGNSYEQYF
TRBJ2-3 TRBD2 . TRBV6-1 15 TGTGCCAGCAGTGTTCTAGCGGGAACCACAGATACGCAGTATTTT CASSVLAGTTDTQYF
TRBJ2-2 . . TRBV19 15 TGTGCCAGTAGTATGGGGGGGCGAAGCACCGGGGAGCTGTTTTTT CASSMGGRSTGELFF
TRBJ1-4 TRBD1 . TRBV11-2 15 TGTGCCAGCAGCTACGGACAGGGGTGGGATGAAAAACTGTTTTTT CASSYGQGWDEKLFF
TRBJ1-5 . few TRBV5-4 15 TGTGCCAGCAGTGCGTCAGGTTATAGCAATCAGCCCCAGCATTTT CASSASGYSNQPQHF
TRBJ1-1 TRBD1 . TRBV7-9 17 TGTGCCAGCAGCCTCACAACCCGGGACAGTTCTTCCCTCGGGGCTTTCTTT CASSLTTRDSSSLGAFF
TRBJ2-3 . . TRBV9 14 TGTGCCAGCAGCGTAGACGGGGTGGTAGATACGCAGTATTTT CASSVDGVVDTQYF
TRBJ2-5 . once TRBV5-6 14 TGTGCCAGCAGCTTAGAGGGTGGGTCGATTACCCAGTACTTC CASSLEGGSITQYF
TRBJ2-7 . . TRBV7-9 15 TGTGCCAGCAGCTCGAACGTAGGGGCTGGGGACGAGCAGTACTTC CASSSNVGAGDEQYF
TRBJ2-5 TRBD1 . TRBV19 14 TGTGCCAGTAGTGTGACAGGGCCGAGGGAGACCCAGTACTTC CASSVTGPRETQYF
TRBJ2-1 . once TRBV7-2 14 TGTGCCAGCAGCTTAGTTATGATAGCTACTGAGCAGTTCTTC CASSLVMIATEQFF
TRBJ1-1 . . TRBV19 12 TGTACGAGGGGGGCGGGAGCCACTGAAGCTTTCTTT CTRGAGATEAFF
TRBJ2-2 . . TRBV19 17 TGTGCCAGTAGTATACTACCCGGCAGGGCACTCACCGGGGAGCTGTTTTTT CASSILPGRALTGELFF
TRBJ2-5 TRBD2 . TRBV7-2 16 TGTGCCAGCAGCTTCGGGGGGACTAGACGCCGAGAGACCCAGTACTTC CASSFGGTRRRETQYF
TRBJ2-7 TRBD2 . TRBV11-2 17 TGTGCCAGCAGCTTAGAACGGGAGGGGGGGTTTTCCTACGAGCAGTACTTC CASSLEREGGFSYEQYF
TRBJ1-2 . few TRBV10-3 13 TGTGCCATCAGTGGGACGGAGGTCTATGGCTACACCTTC CAISGTEVYGYTF
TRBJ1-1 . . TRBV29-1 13 TGCAGCGCTTCGATAACTACTGACACTGAAGCTTTCTTT CSASITTDTEAFF
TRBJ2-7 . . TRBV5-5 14 TGTGCCAGCAGCTTGGCTCCGGGAGCCTACGAGCAGTACTTC CASSLAPGAYEQYF
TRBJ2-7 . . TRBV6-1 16 TGTGCCAGCAGTGAAGCAGGGGCTTGGCATTCCTACGAGCAGTACTTC CASSEAGAWHSYEQYF
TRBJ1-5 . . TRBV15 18 TGTGCCACCAGCAGAGATTACAGACAGCCTTATAGCAATCAGCCCCAGCATTTT CATSRDYRQPYSNQPQHF
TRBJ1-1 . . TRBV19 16 TGTGCCAGTAGTAGCTTGGGGACAACAGCTAACACTGAAGCTTTCTTT CASSSLGTTANTEAFF
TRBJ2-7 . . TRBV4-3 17 TGCGCCAGCAGCCAAAGCCTCGGGGTCCCGAATGCCTTCGAGCAGTACTTC CASSQSLGVPNAFEQYF
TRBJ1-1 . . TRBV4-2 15 TGTGCCAGCAGCCAACGGGACTTTGAGGGCACTGAAGCTTTCTTT CASSQRDFEGTEAFF
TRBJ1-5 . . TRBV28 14 TGTGCCAGCAGTTGGCGACTTAGCAATCAGCCCCAGCATTTT CASSWRLSNQPQHF
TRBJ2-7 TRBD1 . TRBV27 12 TGTCCCCAGGGACAGGGGGCCAACGAGCAGTACTTC CPQGQGANEQYF
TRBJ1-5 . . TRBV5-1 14 TGCGCCAGCAGCTTCGACGGCGGGGGTCAGCCCCAGCATTTT CASSFDGGGQPQHF
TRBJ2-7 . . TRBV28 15 TGTGCCAGCAGTTTAACGCCTGATTCTACCTACGAGCAGTACTTC CASSLTPDSTYEQYF
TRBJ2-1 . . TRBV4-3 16 TGCGCCAGCAGCCAAGATAGCCAGGGTTTCTACAATGAGCAGTTCTTC CASSQDSQGFYNEQFF
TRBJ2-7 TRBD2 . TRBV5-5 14 TGTGCCAGCAGCATCGGCGGGGGGGGCCGCGAGCAGTACTTC CASSIGGGGREQYF
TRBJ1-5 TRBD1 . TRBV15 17 TGTGCCACCAGCAGAGGATGGACAGGGGGTAGCAATCAGCCCCAGCATTTT CATSRGWTGGSNQPQHF
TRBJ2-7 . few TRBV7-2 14 TGTGCCAGCAGCTTGGGGGCAGGTCCCTACGAGCAGTACTTC CASSLGAGPYEQYF
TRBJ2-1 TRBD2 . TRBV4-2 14 TGTGCCAGCAGCCAAGATAAGCGGGGGAATGAGCAGTTCTTC CASSQDKRGNEQFF
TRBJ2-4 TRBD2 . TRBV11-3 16 TGTGCCAGCAGCCCCGCGGGAGGGCGGTCCAAAAACATTCAGTACTTC CASSPAGGRSKNIQYF
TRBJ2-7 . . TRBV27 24 TGTGCCAGCAGTATTCCCCTGGAGTGGAGGCTCACCACGCCGGGTGCGGGGGCAAAATACGAGCAGTACTTC CASSIPLEWRLTTPGAGAKYEQYF
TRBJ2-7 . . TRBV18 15 TGTGCCAGCTCACCCGACAGAGACCCATCCTACGAGCAGTACTTC CASSPDRDPSYEQYF
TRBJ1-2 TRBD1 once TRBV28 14 TGTGCCAGCAGCTCAGGACAGGGGGCGAATGGCTACACCTTC CASSSGQGANGYTF
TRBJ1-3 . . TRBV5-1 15 TGCGCCAGCAGCCCACAAGGCTTGGTAGCCGACACCATATATTTT CASSPQGLVADTIYF
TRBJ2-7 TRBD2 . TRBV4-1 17 TGCGCCAGCAGCCAAGAGGTTCAGCGGGAGGGCCCATACGAGCAGTACTTC CASSQEVQREGPYEQYF
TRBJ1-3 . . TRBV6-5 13 TGTGCCAGCAGTCGGGGCTCTGGAAACACCATATATTTT CASSRGSGNTIYF
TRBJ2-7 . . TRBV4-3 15 TGCGCCAGCAGCCAACATCCACTTATCGGGGTCGAGCAGTACTTC CASSQHPLIGVEQYF
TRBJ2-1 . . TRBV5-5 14 TGTGCCAGCAGCCCTAGATACGATCGGAATGAGCAGTTCTTC CASSPRYDRNEQFF
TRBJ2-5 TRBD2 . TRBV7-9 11 TGTGCCAGCAGCTCGGGGGGGGAGCAGTACTTC CASSSGGEQYF
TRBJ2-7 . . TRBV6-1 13 TGTGCCAGCACCCGCCGAGGCGACTACGAGCAGTACTTC CASTRRGDYEQYF
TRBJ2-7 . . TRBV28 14 TGTGCCAGCAGGGAAAGGCGAGCGGACTACGAGCAGTACTTC CASRERRADYEQYF
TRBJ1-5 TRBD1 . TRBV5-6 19 TGTGCCAGCAGCTTAGGGACAGGGGGTCCTACAGACAGCAATCAGCCCCAGCATTTT CASSLGTGGPTDSNQPQHF
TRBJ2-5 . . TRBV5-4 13 TGTGCCAGCAGCAACCAGGGCCCGGGAGAGCAGTACTTC CASSNQGPGEQYF
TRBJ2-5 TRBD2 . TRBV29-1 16 TGCAGCGTTGTGTTAGTGGGGACTAGCCCGTCAGAGGCCCAGTACTTC CSVVLVGTSPSEAQYF
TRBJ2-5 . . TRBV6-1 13 TGTGCCAGCAGCCCTAGAATGGAAGAGACCCAGTACTTC CASSPRMEETQYF
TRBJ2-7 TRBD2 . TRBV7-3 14 TGTGCCAGTAGAGGGAGCGGGAGGCCCTACGAGCAGTACTTC CASRGSGRPYEQYF
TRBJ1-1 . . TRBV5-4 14 TGTGCCAGCAGCTTCGACAGCCGAACGACTGAAGCTTTCTTT CASSFDSRTTEAFF
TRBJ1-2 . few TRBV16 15 TGTGCCAGCAGCCATCGGACAGAGTCTAACTATGGCTACACCTTC CASSHRTESNYGYTF